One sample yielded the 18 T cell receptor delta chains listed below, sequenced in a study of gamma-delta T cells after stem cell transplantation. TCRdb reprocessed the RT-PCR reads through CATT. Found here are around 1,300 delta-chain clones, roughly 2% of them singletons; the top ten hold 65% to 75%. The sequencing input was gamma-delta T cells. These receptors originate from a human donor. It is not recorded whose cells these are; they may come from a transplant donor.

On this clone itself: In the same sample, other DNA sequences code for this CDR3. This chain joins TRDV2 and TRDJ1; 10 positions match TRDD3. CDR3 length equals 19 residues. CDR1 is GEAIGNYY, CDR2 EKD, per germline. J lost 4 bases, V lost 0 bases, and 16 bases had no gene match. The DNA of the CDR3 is TGTGCCTGTGACACCGTCACGAGTACTGGGGGATGCGCCGGCGATAAACTCATCTTT. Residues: CACDTVTSTGGCAGDKLIF.

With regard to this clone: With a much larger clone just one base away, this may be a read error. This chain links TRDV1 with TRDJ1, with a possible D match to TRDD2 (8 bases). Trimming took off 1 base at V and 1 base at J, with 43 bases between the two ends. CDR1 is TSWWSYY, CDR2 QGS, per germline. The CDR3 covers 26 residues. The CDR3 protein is CALGEHKAFLSAWRGIGDGGTDKLIF. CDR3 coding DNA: TGTGCTCTTGGGGAACACAAGGCCTTCCTATCCGCGTGGCGGGGGATCGGGGACGGTGGCACCGATAAACTCATCTTT.

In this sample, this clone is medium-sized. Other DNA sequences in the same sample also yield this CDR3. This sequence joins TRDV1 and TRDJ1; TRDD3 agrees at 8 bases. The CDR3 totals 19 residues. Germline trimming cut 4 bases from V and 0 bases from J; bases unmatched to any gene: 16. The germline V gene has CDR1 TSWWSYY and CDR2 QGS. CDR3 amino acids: CALGGEYEGIPLYTDKLIF. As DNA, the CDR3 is TGTGCTCTTGGGGGGGAGTACGAGGGGATACCCCTATACACCGATAAACTCATCTTT.

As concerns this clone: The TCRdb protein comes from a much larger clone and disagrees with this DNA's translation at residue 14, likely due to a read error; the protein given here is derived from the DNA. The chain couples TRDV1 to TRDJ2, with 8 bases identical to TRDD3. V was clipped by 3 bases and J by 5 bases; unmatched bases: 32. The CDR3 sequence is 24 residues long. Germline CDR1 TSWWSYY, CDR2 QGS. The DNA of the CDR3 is TGTGCTCTTGGGGACCCTCGGGATTACCCGGTACTGGGGGGTGGATTGTGGGATACAGCACAACTCTTCTTT. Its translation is CALGDPRDYPVLGGGLWDTAQLFF.

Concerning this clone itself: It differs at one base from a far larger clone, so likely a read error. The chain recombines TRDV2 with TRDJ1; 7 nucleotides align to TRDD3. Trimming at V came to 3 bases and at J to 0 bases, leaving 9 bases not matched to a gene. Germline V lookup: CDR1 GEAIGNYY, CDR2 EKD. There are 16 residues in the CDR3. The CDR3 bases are TGTGCCTGTGACTTACTGGGGATCCCGTACACCGATAAACTCATCTTT. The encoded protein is CACDLLGIPYTDKLIF.

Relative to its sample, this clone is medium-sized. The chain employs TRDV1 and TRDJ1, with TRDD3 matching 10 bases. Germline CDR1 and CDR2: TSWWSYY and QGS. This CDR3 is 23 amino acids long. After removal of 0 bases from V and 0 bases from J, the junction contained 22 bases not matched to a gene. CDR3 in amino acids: CALGELIPPPLGDPPLYTDKLIF. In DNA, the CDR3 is TGTGCTCTTGGGGAACTAATCCCCCCTCCACTGGGGGATCCCCCTCTGTACACCGATAAACTCATCTTT.

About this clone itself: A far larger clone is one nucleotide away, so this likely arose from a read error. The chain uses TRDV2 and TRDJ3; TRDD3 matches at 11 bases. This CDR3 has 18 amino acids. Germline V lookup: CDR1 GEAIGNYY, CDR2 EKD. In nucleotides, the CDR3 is TGTGCCCGTGACTCAGTACTGGGGGATACCTGGGACACCCGACAGATGTTTTTC. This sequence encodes CARDSVLGDTWDTRQMFF.

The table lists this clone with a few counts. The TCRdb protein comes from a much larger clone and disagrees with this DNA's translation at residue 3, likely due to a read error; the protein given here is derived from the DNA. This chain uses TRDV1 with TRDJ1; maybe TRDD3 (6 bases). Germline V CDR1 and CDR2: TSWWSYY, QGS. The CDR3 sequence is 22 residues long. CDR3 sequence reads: CARGEENPYGWLGTPYTDKLIF. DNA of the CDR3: TGTGCTCGTGGGGAAGAGAACCCCTACGGGTGGCTGGGGACGCCGTACACCGATAAACTCATCTTT.

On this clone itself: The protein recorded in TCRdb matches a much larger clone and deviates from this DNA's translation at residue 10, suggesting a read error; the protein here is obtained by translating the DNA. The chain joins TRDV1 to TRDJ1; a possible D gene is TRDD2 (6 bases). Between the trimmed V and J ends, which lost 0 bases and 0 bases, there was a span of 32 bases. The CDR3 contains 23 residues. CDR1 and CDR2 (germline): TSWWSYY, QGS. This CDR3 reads CALGELPFALLLGRHLYTDKLIF. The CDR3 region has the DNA TGTGCTCTTGGGGAACTACCCTTCGCCCTCCTACTCGGGCGTCACTTGTACACCGATAAACTCATCTTT.

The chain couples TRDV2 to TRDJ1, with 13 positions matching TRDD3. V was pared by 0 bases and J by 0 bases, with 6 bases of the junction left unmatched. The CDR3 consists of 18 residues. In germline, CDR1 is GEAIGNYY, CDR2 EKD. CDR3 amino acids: CACDTVLGDTVDTDKLIF. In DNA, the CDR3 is TGTGCCTGTGACACCGTACTGGGGGATACGGTGGACACCGATAAACTCATCTTT.

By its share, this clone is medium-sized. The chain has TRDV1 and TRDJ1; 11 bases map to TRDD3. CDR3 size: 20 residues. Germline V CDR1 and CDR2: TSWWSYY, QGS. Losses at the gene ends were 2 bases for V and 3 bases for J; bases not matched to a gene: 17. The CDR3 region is CALGEYNPYWGIKVSDKLIF. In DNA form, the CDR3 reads TGTGCTCTTGGGGAATATAACCCTTACTGGGGGATAAAGGTATCCGATAAACTCATCTTT.

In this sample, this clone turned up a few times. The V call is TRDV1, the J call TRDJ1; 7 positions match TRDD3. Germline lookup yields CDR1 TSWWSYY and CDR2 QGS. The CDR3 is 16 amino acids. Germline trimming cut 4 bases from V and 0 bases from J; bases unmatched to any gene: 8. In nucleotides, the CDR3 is TGTGCTCTTGGGGCCGAGGGGGATTCGTACACCGATAAACTCATCTTT. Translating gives CALGAEGDSYTDKLIF.

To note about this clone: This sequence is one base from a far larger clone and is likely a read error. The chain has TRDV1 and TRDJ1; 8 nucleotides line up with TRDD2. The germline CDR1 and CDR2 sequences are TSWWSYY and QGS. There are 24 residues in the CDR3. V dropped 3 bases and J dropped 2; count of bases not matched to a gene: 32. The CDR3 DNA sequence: TGTGCTCTTGGGGAGCCCCGACTCGTACTTCCTACGGGGTCTTGTGGGGATGGTACCGATAAACTCATCTTT. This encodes CALGEPRLVLPTGSCGDGTDKLIF.

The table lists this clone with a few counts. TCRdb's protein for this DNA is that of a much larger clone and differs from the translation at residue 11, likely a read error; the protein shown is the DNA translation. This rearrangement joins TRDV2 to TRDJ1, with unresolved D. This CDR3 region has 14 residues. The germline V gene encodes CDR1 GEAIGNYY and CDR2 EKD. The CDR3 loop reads CACDTGGFTDRLIF. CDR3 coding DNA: TGTGCCTGTGACACCGGTGGATTCACCGATAGACTCATCTTT.

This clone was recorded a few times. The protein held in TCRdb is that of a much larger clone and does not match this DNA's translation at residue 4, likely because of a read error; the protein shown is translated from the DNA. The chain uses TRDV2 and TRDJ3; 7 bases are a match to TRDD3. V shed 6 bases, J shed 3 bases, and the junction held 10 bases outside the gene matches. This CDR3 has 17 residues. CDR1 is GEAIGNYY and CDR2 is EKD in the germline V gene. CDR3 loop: CACIPGGSFWDTRQMFF. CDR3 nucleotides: TGTGCCTGTATACCCGGGGGATCTTTCTGGGACACCCGACAGATGTTTTTC.

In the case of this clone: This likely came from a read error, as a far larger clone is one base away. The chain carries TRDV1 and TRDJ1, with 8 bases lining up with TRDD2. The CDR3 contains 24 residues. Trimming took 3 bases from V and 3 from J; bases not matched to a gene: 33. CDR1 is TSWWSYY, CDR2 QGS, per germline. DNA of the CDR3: TGTGCTCTTGGGGAGCCCCGACTCGTACTTCCTACGGGGTCTTATGGGGATGGTGCCGATAAACTCATCTTT. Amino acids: CALGEPRLVLPTGSYGDGADKLIF.

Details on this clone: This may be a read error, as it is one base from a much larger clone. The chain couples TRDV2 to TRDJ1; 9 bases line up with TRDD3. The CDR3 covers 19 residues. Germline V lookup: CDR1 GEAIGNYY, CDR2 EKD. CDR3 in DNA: TGTGCCTGTGGCACCGTTGGGCCTTCTGGGGGATTGCACGCCGATAAACTCATCTTT. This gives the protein CACGTVGPSGGLHADKLIF.

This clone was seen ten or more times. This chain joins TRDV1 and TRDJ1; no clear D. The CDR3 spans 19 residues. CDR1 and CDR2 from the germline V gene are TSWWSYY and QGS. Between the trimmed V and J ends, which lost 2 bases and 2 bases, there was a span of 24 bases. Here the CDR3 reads CALGEIPPPDDFMTDKLIF. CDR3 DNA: TGTGCTCTTGGGGAAATCCCACCCCCAGATGACTTTATGACCGATAAACTCATCTTT.